This T cell receptor beta chain was profiled in a study of beta chain features in type 1 diabetes. V was clipped by 8 bases and J by 2 bases; unmatched bases: 3. Per germline, CDR1 MNHEY and CDR2 SMNVEV (reference sequence). The CDR3 covers 14 residues. For this clone: The antigen remains undetermined.

The study's findings and limits: Among all four CD4+ subsets, Type 1 diabetes patients had TCRB CDR3s that were moderately but significantly shorter.

Expressed TCRB transcripts were sequenced after all isolated RNA was converted to cDNA. The data were produced by immunoSEQ multiplex PCR, yet TCRdb's version contains in-frame clones alone and is incomplete. The profile covers a few hundred thousand clones, with around 22% appearing a single time and around 0.012% taken by the ten largest. The sequencing input was naive CD4+ T cells from blood. The receptor was isolated from a woman between 25 and 40 years old with type 1 diabetes. The gene calls are TRBV27 and TRBJ2-5, with 12 nucleotides matching TRBD2. The DNA of the CDR3 is TGTGCCAGCGGACTAGCGGGACCACAAGAGACCCAGTACTTC. Residues: CASGLAGPQETQYF.